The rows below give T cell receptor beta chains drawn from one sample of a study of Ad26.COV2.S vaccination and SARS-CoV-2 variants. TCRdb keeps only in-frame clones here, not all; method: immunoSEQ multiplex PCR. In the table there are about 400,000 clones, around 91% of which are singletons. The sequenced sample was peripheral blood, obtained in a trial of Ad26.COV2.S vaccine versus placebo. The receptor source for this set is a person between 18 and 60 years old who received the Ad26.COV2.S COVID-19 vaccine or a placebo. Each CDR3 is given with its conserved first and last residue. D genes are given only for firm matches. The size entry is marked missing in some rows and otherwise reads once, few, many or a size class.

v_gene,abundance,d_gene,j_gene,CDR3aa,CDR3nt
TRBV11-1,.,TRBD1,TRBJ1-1,CASSSDRVSEAFF,TGTGCCAGCAGCTCCGACAGGGTGAGTGAAGCTTTCTTT
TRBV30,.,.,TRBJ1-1,CAWSFNLMDAAFF,TGTGCCTGGAGTTTCAACCTTATGGATGCGGCTTTCTTT
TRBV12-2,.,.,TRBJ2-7,CASRLAPLGQTYEQYF,TGTGCAAGTCGCTTAGCTCCCTTGGGTCAGACCTACGAGCAGTACTTC
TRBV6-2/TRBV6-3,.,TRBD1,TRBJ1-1,CASSSDWTGAEAFF,TGTGCCAGCAGTTCAGACTGGACAGGGGCCGAAGCTTTCTTT
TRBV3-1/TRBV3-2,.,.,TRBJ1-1,CASSQVRIPPAFF,TGTGCCAGCAGCCAAGTGAGGATTCCACCAGCTTTCTTT
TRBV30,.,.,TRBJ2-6,CAWTLRLGSGANVLTF,TGTGCCTGGACCCTCCGACTGGGCTCTGGGGCCAACGTCCTGACTTTC
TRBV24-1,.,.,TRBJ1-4,CATSDLRVQGGEKLFF,TGTGCCACCAGTGATTTGAGGGTACAGGGAGGTGAAAAACTGTTTTTT
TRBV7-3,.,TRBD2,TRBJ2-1,CASSSLAGGPSDEQFF,TGTGCCAGCAGCTCGTTAGCGGGAGGGCCCTCGGATGAGCAGTTCTTC
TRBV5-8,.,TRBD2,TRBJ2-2,CACLLAGITGELFF,TGTGCGTGCCTACTAGCGGGAATCACCGGGGAGCTGTTTTTT
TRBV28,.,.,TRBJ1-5,CASRWGEGNQPQHF,TGTGCCAGCAGGTGGGGGGAAGGCAATCAGCCCCAGCATTTT
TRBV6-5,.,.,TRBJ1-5,CASRRDSNQPQHF,TGTGCCAGCCGCAGGGATAGCAATCAGCCCCAGCATTTT
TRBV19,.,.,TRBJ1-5,CASSTMDNQPQHF,TGTGCCAGTAGTACCATGGACAATCAGCCCCAGCATTTT
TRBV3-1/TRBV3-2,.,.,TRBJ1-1,CASSRAPPGVGRDTEAFF,TGTGCCAGCAGCCGAGCCCCCCCGGGAGTGGGTAGGGACACTGAAGCTTTCTTT
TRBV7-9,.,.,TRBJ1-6,CASSLADSPLHF,TGTGCCAGCAGCTTAGCGGACTCACCCCTCCACTTT
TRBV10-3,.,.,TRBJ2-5,CASQGVYQETQYF,TGTGCCAGTCAGGGCGTTTACCAAGAGACCCAGTACTTC
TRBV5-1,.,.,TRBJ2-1,CASSTIFRGSYNEQFF,TGCGCCAGCAGCACAATCTTCAGGGGTAGCTACAATGAGCAGTTCTTC
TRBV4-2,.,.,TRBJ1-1,CASSQMVGTPGGWVNTEAFF,TGTGCCAGCAGCCAGATGGTCGGGACTCCGGGAGGTTGGGTGAACACTGAAGCTTTCTTT
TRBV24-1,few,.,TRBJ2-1,CATSLTQADEQFF,TGTGCCACCAGCCTAACGCAGGCTGATGAGCAGTTCTTC
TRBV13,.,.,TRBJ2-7,CASSLIKGGEQYF,TGTGCCAGCAGCTTAATCAAGGGTGGCGAGCAGTACTTC
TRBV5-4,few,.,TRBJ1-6,CASSVPDNNSPLHF,TGTGCCAGCAGCGTCCCGGATAATAATTCACCCCTCCACTTT
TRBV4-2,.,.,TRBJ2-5,CASSQDGAVQETQYF,TGTGCCAGCAGCCAAGACGGAGCGGTCCAAGAGACCCAGTACTTC
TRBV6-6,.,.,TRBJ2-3,CASSGGGGTDTQYF,TGTGCCAGCTCTGGGGGAGGGGGGACAGATACGCAGTATTTT
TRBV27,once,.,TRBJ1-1,CASSETQGRDEAFF,TGTGCCAGCAGCGAAACGCAGGGGAGGGATGAAGCTTTCTTT
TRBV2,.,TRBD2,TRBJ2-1,CASSSGIAGNYNEQFF,TGTGCCAGCAGTTCCGGGATAGCGGGGAACTACAATGAGCAGTTCTTC
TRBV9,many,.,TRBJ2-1,CASSPGGSSYNEQFF,TGTGCCAGCAGCCCCGGGGGATCGTCCTACAATGAGCAGTTCTTC
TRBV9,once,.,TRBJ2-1,CASSVGIVDNEQFF,TGTGCCAGCAGCGTAGGGATAGTGGACAATGAGCAGTTCTTC
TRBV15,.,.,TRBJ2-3,CATTSSRVGQVDTQYF,TGTGCCACCACCTCGTCCCGGGTGGGGCAGGTAGATACGCAGTATTTT
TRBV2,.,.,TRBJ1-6,CASSAQGSSYNSPLHF,TGTGCCAGCAGTGCCCAGGGGAGCTCCTATAATTCACCCCTCCACTTT
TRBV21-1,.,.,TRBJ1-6,CASSKNYSRSSYNSPLHF,TGTGCCAGCAGCAAAAACTATTCTCGAAGCTCCTATAATTCACCCCTCCACTTT
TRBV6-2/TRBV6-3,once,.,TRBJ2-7,CASSYTRPYEQYF,TGTGCCAGCAGTTACACCCGACCCTACGAGCAGTACTTC
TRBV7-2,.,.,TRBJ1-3,CASSLVPRGIGGNTIYF,TGTGCCAGCAGCTTAGTGCCGCGGGGAATTGGTGGAAACACCATATATTTT
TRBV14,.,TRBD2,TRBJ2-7,CASSPLTAREFGEQYF,TGTGCCAGCAGCCCCCTAACTGCGCGGGAGTTTGGGGAGCAGTACTTC
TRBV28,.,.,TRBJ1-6,CASRDRDKLHF,TGTGCCAGCAGGGACCGGGACAAACTCCACTTT
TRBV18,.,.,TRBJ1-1,CASSPLANTEAFF,TGTGCCAGCTCACCCCTCGCTAACACTGAAGCTTTCTTT
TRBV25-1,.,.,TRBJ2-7,CASKVGGSWVEQYF,TGTGCCAGCAAAGTAGGGGGGTCATGGGTCGAGCAGTACTTC
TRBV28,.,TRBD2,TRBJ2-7,CASSYSGTYEQYF,TGTGCCAGCAGTTATAGCGGGACGTACGAGCAGTACTTC
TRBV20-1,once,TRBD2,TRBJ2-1,CSASGLAISYNEQFF,TGCAGTGCTAGTGGACTAGCGATCTCCTACAATGAGCAGTTCTTC
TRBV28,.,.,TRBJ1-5,CASSRDGPNQPQHF,TGTGCCAGCAGCCGCGACGGTCCCAATCAGCCCCAGCATTTT